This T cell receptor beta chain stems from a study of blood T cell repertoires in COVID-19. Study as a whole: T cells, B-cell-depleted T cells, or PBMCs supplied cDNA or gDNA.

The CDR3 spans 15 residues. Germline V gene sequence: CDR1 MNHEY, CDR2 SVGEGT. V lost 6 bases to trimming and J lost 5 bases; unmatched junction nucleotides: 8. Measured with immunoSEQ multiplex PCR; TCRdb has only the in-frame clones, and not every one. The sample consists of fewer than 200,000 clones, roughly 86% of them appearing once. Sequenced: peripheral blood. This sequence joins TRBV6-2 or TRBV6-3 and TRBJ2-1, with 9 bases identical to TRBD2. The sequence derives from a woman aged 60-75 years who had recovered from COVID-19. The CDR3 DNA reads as TGTGCCAGCAGCCAAAGACTAGCGGCTAACAATGAGCAGTTCTTC. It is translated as CASSQRLAANNEQFF.